Following are 22 T cell receptor beta chains from one sample sequenced in a study of cytomegalovirus exposure and HLA in healthy donors. Assay: immunoSEQ multiplex PCR; the TCRdb copy retains only in-frame clones and omits some. The sample records some 160,000 clones, 80% to 95% being singletons. Sequenced: PBMCs. These receptors all come from a man between 18 and 29 years old in good health and CMV-seronegative.

This clone was seen a handful of times. The gene calls are TRBV6-1 and TRBJ2-7, with 9 bases matching TRBD1. Trimming took 7 bases from V and 2 from J; bases not matched to a gene: 9. CDR1 and CDR2 from the germline V gene are MNHNS and SASEGT. This CDR3 is 15 amino acids long. The CDR3 loop reads CASNRDRAMAYEQYV. CDR3 nucleotides: TGTGCCAGCAATCGGGACAGGGCGATGGCCTACGAGCAGTACGTC.

This sequence joins TRBV27 and TRBJ2-3; 8 bases fit TRBD1. This CDR3 is built from 15 residues. V shed 6 bases and J 3 bases; nucleotides not matched to a gene: 8. CDR1 is MNHEY, CDR2 SMNVEV, per germline (reference sequence). The CDR3 DNA follows: TGTGCCAGCAGCCAGGACAGGGTCAGTACAGATACGCAGTATTTT. Translation: CASSQDRVSTDTQYF.

The chain is built from TRBV7-9 and TRBJ2-7, with 9 bases aligning to TRBD1. The germline V gene encodes CDR1 SEHNR and CDR2 FQNEAQ (reference sequence). V shed 5 bases and J 7 bases; nucleotides not matched to a gene: 3. This CDR3 spans 12 amino acids. The CDR3 is CASSLGTGEQYV. The CDR3 nucleotides are TGTGCCAGCAGCCTCGGGACAGGGGAGCAGTACGTC.

The rearrangement joins TRBV6-1 to TRBJ2-1; 10 bases align to TRBD1. CDR3 length: 15 amino acids. Germline loops: CDR1 MNHNS, CDR2 SASEGT. The V and J ends lost 4 bases and 9 bases, in that order; junction bases with no gene match: 9. The CDR3 loop is CASSAGQGNLAEQFF. CDR3 nucleotides: TGTGCCAGCAGTGCGGGACAGGGGAATTTAGCTGAGCAGTTCTTC.

The chain joins TRBV19 to TRBJ1-1; TRBD1 matches 7 bases. Germline trimming cut 6 bases from V and 4 bases from J; bases unmatched to any gene: 8. This CDR3 comprises 14 residues. In germline, CDR1 is LNHDA, CDR2 SQIVND (reference sequence). The CDR3 is CASRGRGLVTEAFF. The CDR3, as DNA: TGTGCCAGTAGGGGCAGGGGGTTGGTCACTGAAGCTTTCTTT.

J is TRBJ1-1 and V is TRBV19; 9 bases agree with TRBD1. The germline V gene encodes CDR1 LNHDA and CDR2 SQIVND (reference sequence). The CDR3 is 16 residues long. With 5 bases clipped from V and 0 bases from J, the junction kept 7 bases outside the gene matches. The CDR3 region has the DNA TGTGCCAGTAGTCCAAAAGGACAGGGGATGAACACTGAAGCTTTCTTT. It is translated as CASSPKGQGMNTEAFF.

The chain is built from TRBV30 and TRBJ1-1; 8 bases line up with TRBD1. V lost 4 bases to trimming and J lost 4 bases; unmatched junction nucleotides: 5. CDR1 and CDR2 (germline): GTSNPN, SVGIG (reference sequence). The CDR3 contains 13 residues. The CDR3 nucleotides read TGTGCCTGGAACAGGGGGTTTGGCACTGAAGCTTTCTTT. Protein: CAWNRGFGTEAFF.

The rearrangement joins TRBV5-1 to TRBJ1-6, with D hard to call. Trimming removed 1 base from V and 3 bases from J, with 2 bases in between. The CDR3 sequence is 13 residues long. Germline loops: CDR1 SGHRS, CDR2 YFSETQ. CDR3 sequence: CASSLRYNSPLHF. In DNA, the CDR3 is TGCGCCAGCAGCTTGCGCTATAATTCACCCCTCCACTTT.

This clone showed up just a few times. The J gene is TRBJ1-6, the V gene TRBV6-5; D is possibly TRBD1 (6 bases). The CDR3 consists of 16 residues. Germline V gene data show CDR1 as MNHEY and CDR2 as SVGAGI. The germline V and J ends were trimmed by 0 bases and 10 bases, with 16 bases remaining between them. CDR3 loop: CASSYSKDRGSSPLHF. The CDR3 region has the DNA TGTGCCAGCAGTTACTCGAAGGACAGAGGCAGCTCACCCCTCCACTTT.

The chain has TRBV10-3 and TRBJ1-1, with 7 bases identical to TRBD1. The germline V gene has CDR1 ENHRY and CDR2 SYGVKD. The CDR3 is made up of 16 amino acids. The J segment lost 1 base and the V segment lost 4 bases, leaving 9 bases of the junction unmatched. The CDR3 is CAISGSGTEKNTEAFF. For the CDR3, the DNA is TGTGCCATCAGTGGATCCGGGACAGAGAAGAACACTGAAGCTTTCTTT.

The V call is TRBV7-9, the J call TRBJ1-5; possible D gene TRBD1, 5 bases. V dropped 2 bases and J dropped 5 bases, with 19 bases sitting between them. CDR1 and CDR2 from the germline V gene are SEHNR and FQNEAQ (reference sequence). The CDR3 contains 17 residues. CDR3 sequence: CASSLKVRQPVHQPQHF. CDR3 sequence (DNA): TGTGCCAGCAGCTTAAAGGTCCGACAGCCGGTTCATCAGCCCCAGCATTTT.

This rearrangement joins TRBV5-4 to TRBJ2-1, with 15 bases that match TRBD2. Germline V gives CDR1 SGHNT, CDR2 YYREEE (reference sequence). The trim removed 4 bases at V and 7 bases at J, leaving 3 bases unmatched. The CDR3 extends over 15 amino acids. CDR3 region: CASSGGLAGGNEQFF. Here the CDR3 DNA reads TGTGCCAGCAGCGGAGGACTAGCGGGGGGGAATGAGCAGTTCTTC.

This sequence joins TRBV5-1 and TRBJ2-3; 11 bases match TRBD1. The CDR3 contains 15 residues. Germline V gives CDR1 SGHRS, CDR2 YFSETQ. Trimming at V came to 3 bases and at J to 6 bases, leaving 6 bases not matched to a gene. The CDR3, as DNA: TGCGCCAGCAGCTGGGGACAGGGGGAAGCTGATACGCAGTATTTT. Translating it yields CASSWGQGEADTQYF.

CDR3 in amino acids: CSVQVVSLSSYNEQFF. CDR3 sequence (DNA): TGCAGCGTGCAAGTAGTTTCCCTGAGCTCCTACAATGAGCAGTTCTTC. The chain uses TRBV29-1 and TRBJ2-1; no clear D gene. The CDR3 sequence is 16 residues long. Germline V CDR1 and CDR2: SQVTM, ANQGSEA. V was cut by 6 bases and J by 0 bases, with 18 bases left in between.

This chain uses TRBV7-2 with TRBJ2-3, with 7 bases fitting TRBD1. CDR3 size: 18 residues. The junction had 14 bases not matched to a gene; V was cut back by 5 bases and J by 0 bases. Germline V gene sequence: CDR1 SGHTA, CDR2 FQGNSA. Here the CDR3 reads CASSPYVPGDSSTDTQYF. The DNA of the CDR3 is TGTGCCAGCAGCCCGTACGTACCAGGGGACAGCAGCACAGATACGCAGTATTTT.

The V call is TRBV5-4, the J call TRBJ2-7; perhaps TRBD1 as D (6 bases). Germline lookup yields CDR1 SGHNT and CDR2 YYREEE (reference sequence). The V and J ends lost 1 base and 6 bases respectively, with 17 bases between them. The CDR3 has 15 amino acids. For the CDR3, the DNA is TGTGCCAGCAGCTTGAGGCGGACAGCCTCCCCCGAGCAGTACTTC. As protein: CASSLRRTASPEQYF. Filled out from reference TRBV5-4 and TRBJ2-7, the complete variable domain reads ETGVTQSPTHLIKTRGQQVTLRCSSQSGHNTVSWYQQALGQGPQFIFQYYREEENGRGNFPPRFSGLQFPNYSSELNVNALELDDSALYLCASSLRRTASPEQYFGPGTRLTVT.

The CDR3 protein is CASSPPSDREYEQYV. The CDR3, as DNA: TGTGCCAGCTCACCACCGTCGGACAGGGAGTACGAGCAGTACGTC. This chain joins TRBV18 and TRBJ2-7, with 8 bases that match TRBD1. The germline V gene encodes CDR1 KGHSH and CDR2 LQKENI. This CDR3 comprises 15 residues. After removal of 0 bases from V and 4 bases from J, the junction contained 5 bases not matched to a gene.

This clone was found many times. V usage is TRBV5-1 and J usage is TRBJ2-3; D call uncertain. The CDR3 is made up of 17 amino acids. CDR1 SGHRS and CDR2 YFSETQ come from the germline V gene. Trimming removed 0 bases from V and 4 bases from J, with 18 bases in between. CDR3 sequence: CASSLVLALGRADTQYF. The DNA of the CDR3 is TGCGCCAGCAGCTTGGTTCTGGCACTCGGCCGGGCAGATACGCAGTATTTT.

The J gene is TRBJ2-7, the V gene TRBV7-9, with a weak D call TRBD2 (7 bases). V was shortened by 8 bases and J by 7 bases, with 12 bases between the two germline ends. Germline V gene sequence: CDR1 SEHNR, CDR2 FQNEAQ (reference sequence). The CDR3 has 11 residues. CDR3 sequence: CASGGGPEQYF. The CDR3 DNA reads as TGTGCCAGCGGCGGGGGCCCGGAGCAGTACTTC.

The V call is TRBV12-5, the J call TRBJ1-1; D is ambiguous. Trimming pared 0 bases from V and 4 bases from J, leaving 6 bases between. The CDR3 has 13 amino acids. Per the germline V gene, CDR1 is LGHNT and CDR2 is FRNRAP. CDR3 protein: CASGLVAGTEAFF. In DNA, the CDR3 is TGTGCTAGTGGTTTGGTCGCGGGCACTGAAGCTTTCTTT. Full variable domain (missing parts from reference TRBV12-5 and TRBJ1-1): DARVTQTPRHKVTEMGQEVTMRCQPILGHNTVFWYRQTMMQGLELLAYFRNRAPLDDSGMPKDRFSAEMPDATLATLKIQPSEPRDSAVYFCASGLVAGTEAFFGQGTRLTVV.

This clone was recorded only once. V gene TRBV30 combines with J gene TRBJ2-7; TRBD2 might be the D (7 bases). V was clipped by 8 bases and J by 7 bases, with 12 bases between them. The CDR3 loop spans 10 amino acids. Germline V CDR1 and CDR2: GTSNPN, SVGIG (reference sequence). The chain's CDR3 is CAGGGGEQYF. CDR3 DNA: TGTGCCGGGGGAGGGGGAGAGCAGTACTTC.

The DNA for the CDR3 is TGCGCCAGCAGCCGCGGGACTAGCGGCACGACCGGGGAGCTGTTTTTT. This translates into CASSRGTSGTTGELFF. The V gene is TRBV4-3, the J gene TRBJ2-2; 11 bases match TRBD2. The CDR3 spans 16 residues. The V segment lost 4 bases and the J segment 5 bases; nucleotides outside the gene matches: 6. Germline assignment: CDR1 LGHNA and CDR2 YSLEER.